These 25 T cell receptor beta chains were sequenced from one sample in a study of vaccination effects on CD4 cells after COVID-19. This table comes from immunoSEQ multiplex PCR, and its TCRdb copy is limited to in-frame clones, with some not included. This sample has about 25,000 clones; around three quarters occur once, and the top ten carry about a tenth. The antigens these receptors bind are not known. Antigen-specific CD4+ T cells were expanded with viral peptide pools in the ViraFEST assay before sequencing. Scientists isolated CD4+ T cells after a roughly ten-day culture period ended. According to the study, vaccine recipients showed no prior SARS-CoV-2 infection and negative nucleocapsid antibodies. This specimen was CD4+ T cells from PBMCs cultured with HCoV-NL63 spike peptides, taken before COVID-19 vaccination. The receptors stem from a human donor who received a COVID-19 vaccine.

The V call is TRBV4-1, the J call TRBJ1-3, with 10 bases fitting TRBD1. There are 17 residues in the CDR3. J lost 3 bases, V lost 4 bases, and 9 bases had no gene match. CDR1 is MGHRA, CDR2 YSYEKL, per germline. In DNA, the CDR3 is TGCGCCAGCAGCCGACCGCGGACAGGGGGTAGTGGAAACACCATATATTTT. Translating gives CASSRPRTGGSGNTIYF.

The chain uses TRBV6-5 and TRBJ1-2; D is perhaps TRBD1 (5 bases). This CDR3 region has 14 residues. Trimming took 4 bases from V and 7 from J, leaving 16 bases between them. Germline CDR1 reads MNHEY; CDR2 reads SVGAGI. CDR3 region: CASSSSPGLTGYTF. The CDR3 DNA reads TGTGCCAGCAGTTCTTCTCCGGGACTTACTGGCTACACCTTC.

The V call is TRBV7-5, the J call TRBJ2-3. TRBV7-5 represents a pseudogene. This CDR3 has 13 amino acids. The DNA of the CDR3 is TGTGCCAGAAGCTTTGGCGGCACAGATACGCAGTATTTT. It is translated as CARSFGGTDTQYF.

The chain recombines TRBV2 with TRBJ1-1; the D gene is possibly TRBD1 (5 bases). V lost 5 bases to trimming and J lost 1 base, with 14 bases between them. Germline V lookup: CDR1 SNHLY, CDR2 FYNNEI. This CDR3 comprises 15 residues. Written as DNA, the CDR3 is TGTGCCAGCAGTTCAGAGGGACGGTGGAACACTGAAGCTTTCTTT. Its translation: CASSSEGRWNTEAFF.

This chain joins TRBV15 and TRBJ2-1; D call uncertain. The CDR3 consists of 16 residues. Between the trimmed V and J ends, which lost 1 base and 0 bases, there was a span of 10 bases. Per germline, CDR1 LNHNV and CDR2 YYDKDF (reference sequence). Written as DNA, the CDR3 is TGTGCCACCAGCAGAGGCGCGGCGAGCTCCTACAATGAGCAGTTCTTC. Its protein is CATSRGAASSYNEQFF.

The V and J genes are TRBV19 and TRBJ2-7; D is unresolved. The length of the CDR3 is 14 residues. Trimming pared 3 bases from V and 3 bases from J, leaving 12 bases between. Looked up from germline, CDR1 is LNHDA and CDR2 is SQIVND (reference sequence). Here the CDR3 reads CASSIQVVGYEQYF. Written as DNA, the CDR3 is TGTGCCAGTAGTATCCAAGTCGTGGGCTACGAGCAGTACTTC.

This clone turned up a few times. V usage is TRBV7-2 and J usage is TRBJ2-7; TRBD1 matches 11 bases. Unmatched junction bases numbered 5, after V lost 7 bases and J lost 6 bases. CDR1 is SGHTA and CDR2 is FQGNSA in the germline V gene. The CDR3 length is 13 residues. The CDR3 spells CASKDRGQLEQYF. CDR3 DNA sequence: TGTGCCAGCAAGGACAGGGGGCAACTCGAGCAGTACTTC.

Only a few counts were recorded for this clone. The chain is built from TRBV5-4 and TRBJ2-3; D perhaps matches TRBD1 (6 bases). The ends were cut back, 6 bases at V and 0 bases at J, with 14 bases in the middle. The CDR3 length is 15 residues. Germline CDR1 SGHNT, CDR2 YYREEE (reference sequence). The CDR3 is CASTDGTSSTDTQYF. The DNA of the CDR3 is TGTGCCAGCACCGACGGGACAAGTAGCACAGATACGCAGTATTTT.

CDR3 protein: CASSALDADTQYF. The CDR3 DNA reads as TGCGCCAGCAGTGCCCTTGATGCAGATACGCAGTATTTT. The chain links TRBV10-1 to TRBJ2-3; D is unclear. The V and J ends lost 4 bases and 4 bases respectively, with 9 bases between them. CDR1 WNHNN and CDR2 SYGVQD come from the germline V gene (reference sequence). CDR3 length: 13 amino acids.

The rearrangement links TRBV5-1 to TRBJ2-7, with a weak D call TRBD2 (5 bases). The germline gives CDR1 SGHRS, CDR2 YFSETQ. Trimming removed 0 bases from V and 0 bases from J, with 10 bases in between. This CDR3 comprises 15 residues. The CDR3: CASSLGRTHSYEQYF. The DNA for the CDR3 is TGCGCCAGCAGCTTGGGGAGGACCCACTCCTACGAGCAGTACTTC.

DNA of the CDR3: TGTGCCAGCAGCCGACAGGGCCGGAAGGTGGATGAGCAGTTCTTC. Its protein product is CASSRQGRKVDEQFF. The V gene is TRBV13, the J gene TRBJ2-1; TRBD1 matches at 7 bases. V was pared by 5 bases and J by 8 bases, with 12 bases of the junction left unmatched. The CDR3 totals 15 residues. Germline CDR1 is PRHDT and CDR2 is FYEKMQ (reference sequence).

This sequence joins TRBV24-1 and TRBJ2-5; D possibly corresponds to TRBD1 (5 bases). Trimming shortened V by 3 bases and J by 5 bases, and 12 bases separated the two germline ends. The CDR3 consists of 14 residues. The germline CDR1 and CDR2 sequences are KGHDR and SFDVKD. CDR3 sequence: CATSDARQTETQYF. In DNA, the CDR3 is TGTGCCACCAGTGATGCCAGACAGACGGAGACCCAGTACTTC.

This chain links TRBV14 with TRBJ2-7, with D perhaps matching TRBD1 (5 bases). V shed 1 base and J shed 3 bases, with 13 bases lying between them. Looked up from germline, CDR1 is SGHDN and CDR2 is FVKESK. This CDR3 comprises 15 residues. CDR3 region: CASSQGSSTGYEQYF. CDR3 bases: TGTGCCAGCAGCCAAGGGAGTAGTACAGGCTACGAGCAGTACTTC.

This chain joins TRBV18 and TRBJ2-5; D may match TRBD1 or TRBD2 (5 bases each). V was pared by 3 bases and J by 5 bases, with 13 bases between. The CDR3 spans 14 residues. The V gene's germline CDR1 is KGHSH and CDR2 LQKENI. The CDR3 nucleotides read TGTGCCAGCTCACCTATGGGGGTTCTCGAGACCCAGTACTTC. Amino acids: CASSPMGVLETQYF.

The genes are TRBV5-5 and TRBJ1-1; TRBD1 matches 7 bases. Germline values: CDR1 SGHKS, CDR2 YYEKEE (reference sequence). The CDR3 is made up of 15 amino acids. V trimming: 4 bases; J trimming: 4 bases; junction bases outside the gene matches: 10. CDR3 sequence reads: CASSETTGSFTEAFF. The DNA of the CDR3 is TGTGCCAGCAGCGAGACGACAGGGTCCTTCACTGAAGCTTTCTTT. Full variable domain (outside the CDR3, taken from reference TRBV5-5 and TRBJ1-1): DAGVTQSPTHLIKTRGQQVTLRCSPISGHKSVSWYQQVLGQGPQFIFQYYEKEERGRGNFPDRFSARQFPNYSSELNVNALLLGDSALYLCASSETTGSFTEAFFGQGTRLTVV.

This clone came up a few times. Written as DNA, the CDR3 is TGTGCCACCAGCAAGGACAGGGGCTCGAGCTCTGGAAACACCATATATTTT. It specifies CATSKDRGSSSGNTIYF. The chain joins TRBV15 to TRBJ1-3; TRBD1 matches 9 bases. The CDR3 extends over 17 amino acids. Trimming took 4 bases from V and 0 from J; bases not matched to a gene: 7. Germline-derived CDR1 and CDR2 are LNHNV and YYDKDF (reference sequence).

The V gene is TRBV29-1, the J gene TRBJ2-5, with 11 bases fitting TRBD2. J was trimmed by 3 bases and V by 4 bases; bases with no gene match: 10. CDR1 and CDR2 from the germline V gene are SQVTM and ANQGSEA. The CDR3 consists of 16 residues. The CDR3 region has the DNA TGCAGCGTTGGACTAGCGGGATTCAGGCGCAAAGAGACCCAGTACTTC. Translated, it gives CSVGLAGFRRKETQYF.

The chain combines TRBV6-6 with TRBJ2-7; D gene uncertain. Germline-derived CDR1 and CDR2 are MNHNY and SVGAGI (reference sequence). The V gene lost 7 bases and the J gene lost 5 bases, with 21 bases spanning the gap. The CDR3 is made up of 15 amino acids. CDR3 sequence (DNA): TGTGCCAGCAAAACCCAGATAGGCCCGTTCGACGAGCAGTACTTC. It specifies CASKTQIGPFDEQYF.

The V call is TRBV19, the J call TRBJ2-7; the D gene is possibly TRBD1 (6 bases). V was shortened by 3 bases and J by 2 bases, with 11 bases between the two germline ends. CDR3 length: 14 amino acids. Germline-derived CDR1 and CDR2 are LNHDA and SQIVND (reference sequence). The chain's CDR3 is CASSIIGQTYEQYF. In DNA, the CDR3 is TGTGCCAGTAGTATCATAGGACAGACCTACGAGCAGTACTTC.

This chain links TRBV7-9 with TRBJ1-2; possible D gene TRBD1, 6 bases. Germline lookup yields CDR1 SEHNR and CDR2 FQNEAQ (reference sequence). Trimming took off 3 bases at V and 4 bases at J, with 18 bases between the two ends. CDR3 length: 16 residues. CDR3 nucleotides: TGTGCCAGCAGCTTCCCCCCACAGGGCGGTGCCTATGGCTACACCTTC. Protein: CASSFPPQGGAYGYTF. Complete variable domain (other parts from reference TRBV7-9 and TRBJ1-2): DTGVSQNPRHKITKRGQNVTFRCDPISEHNRLYWYRQTLGQGPEFLTYFQNEAQLEKSRLLSDRFSAERPKGSFSTLEIQRTEQGDSAMYLCASSFPPQGGAYGYTFGSGTRLTVV.

CDR3 sequence (DNA): TGTGCCAGCAGCCCCGGGACAGGGGGCGGAAACACCATATATTTT. This sequence encodes CASSPGTGGGNTIYF. The chain carries TRBV21-1 and TRBJ1-3; the table names TRBD1, a call not compared with the DNA. TRBV21-1 is marked as a pseudogene. The CDR3 contains 15 residues.

The gene calls are TRBV2 and TRBJ1-5; D ambiguous. Trimming pared 6 bases from V and 0 bases from J, leaving 9 bases between. CDR3 length: 14 residues. From germline, CDR1 is SNHLY and CDR2 FYNNEI. CDR3 region: CASRLGSSNQPQHF. CDR3 DNA: TGTGCCAGCAGGCTAGGGAGTAGCAATCAGCCCCAGCATTTT.

This clone has only one observation. J is TRBJ2-7 and V is TRBV19; TRBD1 matches 11 bases. The CDR3 contains 15 residues. The germline V gene has CDR1 LNHDA and CDR2 SQIVND (reference sequence). J lost 2 bases, V lost 5 bases, and 5 bases had no gene match. The CDR3 sequence: CASSDRTGGPYEQYF. The CDR3 nucleotides read TGTGCCAGTAGTGACCGGACAGGGGGCCCCTACGAGCAGTACTTC.

This clone has only a few counts. The V call is TRBV25-1, the J call TRBJ1-6, with TRBD1 matching over 11 bases. Unmatched junction bases numbered 5, after V lost 6 bases and J lost 7 bases. In germline, CDR1 is MGHDK, CDR2 SYGVNS. The CDR3 sequence is 15 residues long. DNA of the CDR3: TGTGCCAGCAGCCCGGGACAGGGGGGAAATTCACCCCTCCACTTT. Translation: CASSPGQGGNSPLHF.

V is TRBV27 and J is TRBJ1-5; no firm D call. CDR1 is MNHEY, CDR2 SMNVEV, per germline (reference sequence). This CDR3 has 15 residues. Trimming removed 4 bases at V and 5 bases at J, with 15 bases between. CDR3 nucleotide sequence: TGTGCCAGCAGTTCCCTGACCCTATGGGATCAGCCCCAGCATTTT. Its translation: CASSSLTLWDQPQHF.